The 13 T cell receptor beta chains presented below share a single source sample, sequenced in a study of prognosis after radiotherapy for stage I lung cancer. The study amplified the TCR beta CDR3 region from genomic DNA. This amplification was carried out by two rounds of multiplex PCR. Every TRBV and TRBJ gene had its own specific primer in first-round PCR. TCRdb passed the multiplex PCR reads through MiXCR, listing each CDR3 protein once. The sample lists around 18,000 distinct CDR3 sequences; approximately 28% were seen once. The sample in question was PBMCs, obtained before or after stereotactic body radiation therapy (not recorded which). Every receptor here comes from a donor of 50 years or more with non-small cell lung cancer.

This clonotype is medium-sized (0.01 to 0.1%). The chain couples TRBV7-2 to TRBJ2-1, with 7 bases that match TRBD1. Germline V gene lookup returns CDR1 SGHTA and CDR2 FQGNSA. The CDR3 spans 15 residues. The junction had 6 bases not matched to a gene; V was cut back by 5 bases and J by 2 bases. CDR3 coding DNA: TGTGCCAGCAGCATAACCGGGACAGCCTACAATGAGCAGTTCTTC. Residues: CASSITGTAYNEQFF.

Note on this clonotype: Since a far larger clone is one base different, this is likely a read error. CDR3 coding DNA: TGTGCCAGCTCTATGTTCTCAGGGTCTGGAAACACCATATATTTT. It codes for CASSMFSGSGNTIYF. The chain uses TRBV6-8 and TRBJ1-3; D might be TRBD1 (5 bases). The length of the CDR3 is 15 residues. The germline V gene has CDR1 MNHGY and CDR2 SAAAGT. With 8 bases removed from V and 1 base from J, the gap between germline ends came to 15 bases.

For this clonotype: At one end, the junction sequence differs from germline, possibly due to a read error. The chain couples TRBV6-5 to TRBJ2-5, with D unclear. This CDR3 comprises 14 residues. The germline CDR1 and CDR2 sequences are MNHEY and SVGAGI. The CDR3 coding sequence is TGCGCCAGCAGTTACGGGTACGGCATAGTGATCCAGTACTTC. Residues: CASSYGYGIVIQYF.

The V gene is TRBV15, the J gene TRBJ2-7, with a tentative D call TRBD2 (5 bases). The CDR3 length is 16 residues. Germline assignment: CDR1 LNHNV and CDR2 YYDKDF (reference sequence). V dropped 0 bases and J dropped 9 bases, with 21 bases sitting between them. The CDR3 bases are TGTGCCACCAGCAGAGATTCTAGCAGTCTTCTGAGCCTGCAGTACTTC. Translation: CATSRDSSSLLSLQYF.

Concerning this clonotype itself: A read error is possible here, since a much larger clone lies one base away. This chain connects TRBV5-4 to TRBJ2-7; either TRBD1 or TRBD2 may fit D (5 bases each). The CDR3 sequence is 15 residues long. CDR1 is SGHNT, CDR2 YYREEE, per germline (reference sequence). The CDR3 protein is CASSFGTARAYEEYF. DNA for the CDR3: TGTGCCAGCAGCTTCGGGACCGCCAGGGCCTACGAGGAGTACTTC.

This clonotype occurred many times. This clone may be a read error of a much larger clone one base away. This chain links TRBV14 with TRBJ2-1; TRBD2 agrees at 7 bases. The germline gives CDR1 SGHDN, CDR2 FVKESK. This CDR3 spans 17 amino acids. V lost 0 bases to trimming and J lost 9 bases; unmatched junction nucleotides: 14. As DNA, the CDR3 is TGTGCCAGCAGCCAAGAGGTGGGAGGGCCGTTTATCGGTGAGCAGTTCTTC. This gives the protein CASSQEVGGPFIGEQFF.

In the case of this clonotype: Given a far larger clone just one base away, this is likely a sequencing read error. The CDR3 coding sequence is TGTGCCAGCATCCCGACTAGCGGGACCTACAATGAGCAGTTCTTC. Residues: CASIPTSGTYNEQFF. This chain joins TRBV6-5 and TRBJ2-1, with 11 bases fitting TRBD2. This CDR3 comprises 15 residues. Per germline, CDR1 MNHEY and CDR2 SVGAGI. After removal of 7 bases from V and 2 bases from J, the junction contained 4 bases not matched to a gene.

This clonotype was observed many times. The chain joins TRBV5-6 to TRBJ1-1; D is unclear. The length of the CDR3 is 13 residues. CDR1 is SGHDT and CDR2 is YYEEEE in the germline V gene. V lost 4 bases and J 4 bases, leaving 11 bases between the germline ends. DNA for the CDR3: TGTGCCAGCAGCGGTAGGTTGGGCACTGAAGCTTTCTTT. This sequence encodes CASSGRLGTEAFF.

The chain joins TRBV28 to TRBJ1-2, with D hard to call. The length of the CDR3 is 15 residues. Germline V gives CDR1 MDHEN, CDR2 SYDVKM. V lost 5 bases, J lost 4 bases, and 17 bases lay in between. The CDR3 nucleotides read TGTGCCAGCAGTCCCAGCCTTCATGGTGTCTATGGCTACACCTTC. Residues: CASSPSLHGVYGYTF.

Concerning this clonotype itself: This is likely an artifact of a read error, given a far larger clone one base away. The chain employs TRBV6-4 and TRBJ1-4; D is undetermined. This CDR3 is built from 16 residues. Germline CDR1 MRHNA, CDR2 SNTAGT. Written as DNA, the CDR3 is TGTGCCAGCAGTTACTCGAATCCGGGCTTGAGTGAAAAACTGTCTTTT. It is translated as CASSYSNPGLSEKLSF.

This clonotype was counted ten times or more. This chain links TRBV5-6 with TRBJ2-7; D might be TRBD1 (6 bases). CDR1 SGHDT and CDR2 YYEEEE come from the germline V gene. Trimming stripped 4 bases from V and 6 bases from J, with 11 bases between. This CDR3 spans 12 amino acids. The CDR3 bases are TGTGCCAGCAGCCTTACCAGGGGCGAGCAGTACTTC. Its protein is CASSLTRGEQYF. The variable domain in full, with the rest retrieved from reference TRBV5-6 and TRBJ2-7, is DAGVTQSPTHLIKTRGQQVTLRCSPKSGHDTVSWYQQALGQGPQFIFQYYEEEERQRGNFPDRFSGHQFPNYSSELNVNALLLGDSALYLCASSLTRGEQYFGPGTRLTVT.

In the case of this clonotype: This may be a read error: a much more frequent sequence differs by one nucleotide. This chain joins TRBV20-1 and TRBJ2-1; 16 bases align to TRBD2. CDR1 and CDR2 (germline): DFQATT, SNEGSKA (reference sequence). CDR3 length: 15 residues. The junction had 6 bases not matched to a gene; V was cut back by 5 bases and J by 8 bases. CDR3 sequence reads: CSAGGLAGGDDEQFF. CDR3 DNA: TGCAGTGCTGGGGGACTAGCGGGAGGGGACGATGAGCAGTTCTTC.

This clonotype was observed at least ten times. The chain combines TRBV7-8 with TRBJ2-2; TRBD2 matches at 11 bases. The CDR3 totals 16 residues. Unmatched junction bases numbered 4, after V lost 0 bases and J lost 7 bases. Per germline, CDR1 SGHVS and CDR2 FQNEAQ. Here the CDR3 reads CASSLAVAGGFGELFF. CDR3 sequence (DNA): TGTGCCAGCAGCTTAGCGGTAGCGGGAGGGTTCGGGGAGCTGTTTTTT.